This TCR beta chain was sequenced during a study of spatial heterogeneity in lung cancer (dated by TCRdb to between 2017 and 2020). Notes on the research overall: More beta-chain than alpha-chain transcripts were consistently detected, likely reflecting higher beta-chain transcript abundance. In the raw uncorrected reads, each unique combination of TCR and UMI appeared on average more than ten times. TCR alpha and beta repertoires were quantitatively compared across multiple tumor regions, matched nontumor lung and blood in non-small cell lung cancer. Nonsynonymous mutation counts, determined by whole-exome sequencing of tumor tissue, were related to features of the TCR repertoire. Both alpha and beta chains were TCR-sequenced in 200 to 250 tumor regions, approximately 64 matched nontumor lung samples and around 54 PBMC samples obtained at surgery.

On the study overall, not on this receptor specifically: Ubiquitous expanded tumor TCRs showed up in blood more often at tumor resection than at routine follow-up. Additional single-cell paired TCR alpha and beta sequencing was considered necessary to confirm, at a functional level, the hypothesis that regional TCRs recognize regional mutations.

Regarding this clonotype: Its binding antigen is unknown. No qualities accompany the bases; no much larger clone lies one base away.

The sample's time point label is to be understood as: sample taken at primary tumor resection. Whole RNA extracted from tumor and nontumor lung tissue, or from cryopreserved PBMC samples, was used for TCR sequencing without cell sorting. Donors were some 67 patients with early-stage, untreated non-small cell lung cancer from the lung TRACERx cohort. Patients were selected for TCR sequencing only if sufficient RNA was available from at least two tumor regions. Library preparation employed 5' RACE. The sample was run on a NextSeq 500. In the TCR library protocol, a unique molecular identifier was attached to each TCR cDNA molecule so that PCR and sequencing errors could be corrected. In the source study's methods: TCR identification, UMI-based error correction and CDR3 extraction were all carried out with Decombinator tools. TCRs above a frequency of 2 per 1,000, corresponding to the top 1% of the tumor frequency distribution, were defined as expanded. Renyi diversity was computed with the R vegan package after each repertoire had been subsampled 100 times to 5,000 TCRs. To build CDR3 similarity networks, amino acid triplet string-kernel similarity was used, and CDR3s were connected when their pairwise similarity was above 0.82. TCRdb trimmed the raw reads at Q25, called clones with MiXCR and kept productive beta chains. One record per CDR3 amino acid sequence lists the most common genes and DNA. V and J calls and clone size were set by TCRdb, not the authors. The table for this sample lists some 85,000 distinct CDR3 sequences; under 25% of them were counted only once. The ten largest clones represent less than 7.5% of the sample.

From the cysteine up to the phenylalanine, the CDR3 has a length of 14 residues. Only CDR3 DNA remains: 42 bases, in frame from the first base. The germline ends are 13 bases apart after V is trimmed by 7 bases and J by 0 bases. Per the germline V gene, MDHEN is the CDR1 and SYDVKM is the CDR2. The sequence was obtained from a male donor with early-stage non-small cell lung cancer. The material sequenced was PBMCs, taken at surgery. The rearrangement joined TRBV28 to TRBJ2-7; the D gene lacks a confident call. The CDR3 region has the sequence CASTPHSSSYEQYF. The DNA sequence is TGTGCCAGCACCCCCCATAGTTCCTCCTACGAGCAGTACTTC.